This entry describes one T cell receptor (beta chain). Its target is not known. The time point here: blood 2 weeks post-SBRT. Treatment defined: 15 Gy SBRT to primary tumor, nephrectomy 4 weeks later. The entry originates in a study of radiation and T cells in renal cell carcinoma. Background on the study: Nephrectomy followed 15 Gy stereotactic body radiation by 4 weeks.

TCRdb's copy holds only in-frame clones and misses some; the assay was immunoSEQ multiplex PCR. Found here are tens of thousands of clones, 80% of them singletons; the top ten hold about 30%. Study results and caveats: In blood, top tumor clones expanded by 2 weeks, shrinking by 4.

Sequencing used blood, obtained from a patient whose treatment included radiotherapy and nephrectomy. This sequence was found in a woman aged 70-85 years with renal cell carcinoma.

The CDR3 region is CASSQGGTAPYEQYF. CDR3 nucleotides: TGCGCCAGCAGCCAAGGAGGGACAGCCCCCTACGAGCAGTACTTC. The V call is TRBV4-1, the J call TRBJ2-7, with 7 bases identical to TRBD1. Germline CDR1 and CDR2: MGHRA and YSYEKL. CDR3 length equals 15 residues. The ends lost 1 base at V and 2 bases at J; junction bases unmatched: 5.